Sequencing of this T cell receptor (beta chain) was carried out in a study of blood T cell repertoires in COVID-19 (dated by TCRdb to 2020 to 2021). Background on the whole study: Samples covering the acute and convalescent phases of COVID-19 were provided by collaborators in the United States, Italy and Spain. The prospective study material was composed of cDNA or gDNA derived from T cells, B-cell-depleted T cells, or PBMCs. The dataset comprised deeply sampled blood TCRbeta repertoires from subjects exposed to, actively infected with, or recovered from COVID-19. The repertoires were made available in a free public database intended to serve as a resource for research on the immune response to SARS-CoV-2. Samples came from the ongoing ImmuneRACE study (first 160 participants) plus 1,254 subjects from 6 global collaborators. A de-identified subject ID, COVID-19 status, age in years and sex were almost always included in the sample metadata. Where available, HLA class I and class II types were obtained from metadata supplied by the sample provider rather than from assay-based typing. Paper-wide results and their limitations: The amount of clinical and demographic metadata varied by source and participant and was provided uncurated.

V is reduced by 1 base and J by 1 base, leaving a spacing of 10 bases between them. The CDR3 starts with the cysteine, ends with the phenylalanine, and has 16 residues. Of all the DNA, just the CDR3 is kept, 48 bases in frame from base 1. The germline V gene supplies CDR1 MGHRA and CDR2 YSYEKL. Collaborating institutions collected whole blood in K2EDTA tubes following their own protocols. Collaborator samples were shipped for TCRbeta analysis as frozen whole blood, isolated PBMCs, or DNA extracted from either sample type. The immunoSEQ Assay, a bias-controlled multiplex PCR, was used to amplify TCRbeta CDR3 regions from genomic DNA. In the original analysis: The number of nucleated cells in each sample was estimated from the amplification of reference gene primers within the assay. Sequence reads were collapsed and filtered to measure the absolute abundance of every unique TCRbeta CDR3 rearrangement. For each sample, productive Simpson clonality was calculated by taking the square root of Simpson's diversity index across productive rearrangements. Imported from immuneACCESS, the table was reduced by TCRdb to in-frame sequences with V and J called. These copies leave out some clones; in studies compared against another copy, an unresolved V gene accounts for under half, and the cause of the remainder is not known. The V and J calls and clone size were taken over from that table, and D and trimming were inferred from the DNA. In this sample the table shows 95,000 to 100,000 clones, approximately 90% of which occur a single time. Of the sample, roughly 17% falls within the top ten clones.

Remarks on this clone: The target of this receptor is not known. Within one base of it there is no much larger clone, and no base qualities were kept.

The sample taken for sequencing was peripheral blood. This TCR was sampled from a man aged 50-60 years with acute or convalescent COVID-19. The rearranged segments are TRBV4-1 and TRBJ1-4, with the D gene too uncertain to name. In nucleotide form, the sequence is TGCGCCAGCAGCCAAGGGGGAGGGAGAACTAATGAAAAACTGTTTTTT. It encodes CASSQGGGRTNEKLFF.